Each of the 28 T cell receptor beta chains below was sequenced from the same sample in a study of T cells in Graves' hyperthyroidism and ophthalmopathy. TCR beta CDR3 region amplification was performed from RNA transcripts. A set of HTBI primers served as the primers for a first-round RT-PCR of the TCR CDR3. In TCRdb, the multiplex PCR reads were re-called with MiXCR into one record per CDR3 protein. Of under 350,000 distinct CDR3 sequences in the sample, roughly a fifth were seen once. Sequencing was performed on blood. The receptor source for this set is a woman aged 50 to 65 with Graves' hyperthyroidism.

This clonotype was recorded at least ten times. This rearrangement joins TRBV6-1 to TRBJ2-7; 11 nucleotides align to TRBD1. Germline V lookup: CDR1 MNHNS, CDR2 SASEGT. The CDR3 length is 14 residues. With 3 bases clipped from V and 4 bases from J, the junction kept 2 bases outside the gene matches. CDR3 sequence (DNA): TGTGCCAGCAGTGAGGGGACAGGGGGGTACGAGCAGTACTTC. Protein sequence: CASSEGTGGYEQYF.

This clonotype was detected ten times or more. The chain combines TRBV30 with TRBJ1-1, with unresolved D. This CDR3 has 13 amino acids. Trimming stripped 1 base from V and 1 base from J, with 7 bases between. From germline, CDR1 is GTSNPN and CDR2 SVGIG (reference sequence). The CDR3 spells CAWSDQANTEAFF. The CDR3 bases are TGTGCCTGGAGTGACCAGGCGAACACTGAAGCTTTCTTT.

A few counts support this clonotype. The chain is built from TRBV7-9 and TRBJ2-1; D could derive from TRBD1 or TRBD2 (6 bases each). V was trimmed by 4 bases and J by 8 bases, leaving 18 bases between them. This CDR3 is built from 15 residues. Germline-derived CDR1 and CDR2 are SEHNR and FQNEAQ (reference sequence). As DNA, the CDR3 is TGTGCCAGCAGCTCAAAGCGAGGGGGGCAGGATGAGCAGTTCTTC. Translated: CASSSKRGGQDEQFF.

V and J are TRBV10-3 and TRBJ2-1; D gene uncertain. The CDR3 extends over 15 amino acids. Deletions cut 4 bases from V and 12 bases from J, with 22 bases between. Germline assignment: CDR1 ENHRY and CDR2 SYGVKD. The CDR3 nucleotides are TGTGCCATCAGTGGTGACTTCCCTCTAAGCAAGGGGCAGTTCTTC. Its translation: CAISGDFPLSKGQFF.

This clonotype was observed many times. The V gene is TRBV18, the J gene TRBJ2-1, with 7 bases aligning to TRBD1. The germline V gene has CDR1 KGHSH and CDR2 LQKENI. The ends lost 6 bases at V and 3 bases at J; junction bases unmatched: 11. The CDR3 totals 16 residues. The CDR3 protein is CASSSDRVEDYNEQFF. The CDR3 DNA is TGTGCCAGCTCGTCTGACAGGGTTGAGGACTACAATGAGCAGTTCTTC.

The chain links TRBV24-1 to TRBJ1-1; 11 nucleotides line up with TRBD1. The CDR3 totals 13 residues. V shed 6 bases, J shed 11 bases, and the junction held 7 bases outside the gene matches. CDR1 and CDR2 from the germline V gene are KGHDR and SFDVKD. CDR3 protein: CATSSGQGARAFF. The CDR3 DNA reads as TGTGCCACCAGTTCCGGACAGGGGGCGCGGGCTTTCTTT.

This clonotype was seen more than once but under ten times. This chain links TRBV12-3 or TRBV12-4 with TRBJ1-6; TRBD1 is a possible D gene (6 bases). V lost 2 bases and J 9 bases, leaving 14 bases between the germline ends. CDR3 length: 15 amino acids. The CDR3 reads CASSLRRGGVSPLHF. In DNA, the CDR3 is TGTGCCAGCAGTTTACGTCGAGGGGGTGTTTCACCCCTCCACTTT.

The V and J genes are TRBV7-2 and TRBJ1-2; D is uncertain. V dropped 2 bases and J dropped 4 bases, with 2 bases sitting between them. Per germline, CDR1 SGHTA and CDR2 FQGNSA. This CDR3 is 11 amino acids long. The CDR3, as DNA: TGTGCCAGCAGCTTATTCTATGGCTACACCTTC. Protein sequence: CASSLFYGYTF.

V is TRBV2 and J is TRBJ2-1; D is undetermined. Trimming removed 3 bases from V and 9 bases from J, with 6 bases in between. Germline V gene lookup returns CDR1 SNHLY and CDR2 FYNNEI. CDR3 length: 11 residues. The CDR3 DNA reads TGTGCCAGCAGTGAGTCGAGTGAGCAGTTCTTC. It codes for CASSESSEQFF.

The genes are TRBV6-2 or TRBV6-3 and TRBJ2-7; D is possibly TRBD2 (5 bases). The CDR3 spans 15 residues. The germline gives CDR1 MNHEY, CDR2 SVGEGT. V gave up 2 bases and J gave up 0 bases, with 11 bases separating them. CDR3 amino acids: CASSYRTGVSYEQYF. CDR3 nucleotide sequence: TGTGCCAGCAGTTACAGGACTGGCGTCTCCTACGAGCAGTACTTC.

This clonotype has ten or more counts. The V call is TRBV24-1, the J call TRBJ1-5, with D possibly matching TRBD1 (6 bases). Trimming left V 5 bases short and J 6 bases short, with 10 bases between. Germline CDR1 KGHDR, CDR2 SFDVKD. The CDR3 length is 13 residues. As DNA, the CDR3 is TGTGCCACCAGTGCAGGGGTAGGTCAGCCCCAGCATTTT. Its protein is CATSAGVGQPQHF.

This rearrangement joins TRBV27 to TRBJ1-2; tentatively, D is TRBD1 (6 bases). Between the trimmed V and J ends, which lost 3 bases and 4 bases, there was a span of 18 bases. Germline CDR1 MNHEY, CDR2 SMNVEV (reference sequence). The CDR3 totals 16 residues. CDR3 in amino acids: CASSFAGTSLGYGYTF. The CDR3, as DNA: TGTGCCAGCAGTTTCGCCGGGACATCCCTCGGCTATGGCTACACCTTC.

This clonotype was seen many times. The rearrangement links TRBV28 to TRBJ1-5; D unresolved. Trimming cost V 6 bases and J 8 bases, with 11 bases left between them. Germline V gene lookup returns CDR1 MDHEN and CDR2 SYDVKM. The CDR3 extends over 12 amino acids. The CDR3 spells CASSTRWKPQHF. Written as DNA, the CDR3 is TGTGCCAGCAGCACCCGGTGGAAGCCCCAGCATTTT.

The CDR3 region is CASSHWGQGYNEQFF. CDR3 DNA sequence: TGCGCCAGCAGCCATTGGGGACAGGGGTACAATGAGCAGTTCTTC. The V gene is TRBV4-1, the J gene TRBJ2-1, with TRBD1 matching over 10 bases. Germline V CDR1 and CDR2: MGHRA, YSYEKL. The CDR3 extends over 15 amino acids. After removal of 3 bases from V and 4 bases from J, the junction contained 3 bases not matched to a gene.

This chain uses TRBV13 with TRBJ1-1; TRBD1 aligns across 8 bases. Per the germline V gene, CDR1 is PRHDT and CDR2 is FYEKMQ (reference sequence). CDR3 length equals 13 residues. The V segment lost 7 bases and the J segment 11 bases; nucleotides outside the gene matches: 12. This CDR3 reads CASTTQGDWEAFF. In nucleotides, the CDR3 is TGTGCCAGCACCACACAGGGGGACTGGGAGGCTTTCTTT.

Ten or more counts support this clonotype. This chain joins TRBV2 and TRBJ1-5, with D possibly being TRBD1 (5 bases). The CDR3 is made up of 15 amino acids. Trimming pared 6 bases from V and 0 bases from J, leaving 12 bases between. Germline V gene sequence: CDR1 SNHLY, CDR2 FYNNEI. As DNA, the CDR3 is TGTGCCAGCAGCCTGACAGCTCTTAGCAATCAGCCCCAGCATTTT. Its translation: CASSLTALSNQPQHF.

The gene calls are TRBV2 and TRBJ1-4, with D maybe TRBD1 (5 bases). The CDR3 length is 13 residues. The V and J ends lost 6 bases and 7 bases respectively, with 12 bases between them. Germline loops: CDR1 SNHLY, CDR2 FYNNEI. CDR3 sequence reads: CASREGIFEKLFF. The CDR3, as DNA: TGTGCCAGCAGAGAGGGGATATTTGAAAAACTGTTTTTT. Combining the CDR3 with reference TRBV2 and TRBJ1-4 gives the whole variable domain EPEVTQTPSHQVTQMGQEVILRCVPISNHLYFYWYRQILGQKVEFLVSFYNNEISEKSEIFDDQFSVERPDGSNFTLKIRSTKLEDSAMYFCASREGIFEKLFFGSGTQLSVL.

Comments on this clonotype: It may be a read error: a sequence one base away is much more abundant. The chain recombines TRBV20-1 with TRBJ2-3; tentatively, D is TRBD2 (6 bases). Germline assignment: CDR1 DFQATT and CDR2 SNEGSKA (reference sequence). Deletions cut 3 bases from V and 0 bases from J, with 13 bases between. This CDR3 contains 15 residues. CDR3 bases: TGCAGTGCTAGTGATCACGGGACTAGCACAGATACGCAGTATTTT. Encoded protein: CSASDHGTSTDTQYF.

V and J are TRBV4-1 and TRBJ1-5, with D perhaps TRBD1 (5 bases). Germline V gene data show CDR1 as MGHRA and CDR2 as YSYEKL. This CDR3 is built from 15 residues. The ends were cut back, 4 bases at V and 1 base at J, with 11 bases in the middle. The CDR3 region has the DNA TGCGCCAGCAGCCCGGGGCTATTGAGCAATCAGCCCCAGCATTTT. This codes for CASSPGLLSNQPQHF.

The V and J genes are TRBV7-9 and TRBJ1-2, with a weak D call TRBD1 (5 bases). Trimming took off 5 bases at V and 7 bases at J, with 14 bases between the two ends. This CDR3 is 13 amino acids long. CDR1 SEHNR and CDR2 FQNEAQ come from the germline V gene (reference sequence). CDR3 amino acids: CASSPAGPLGYTF. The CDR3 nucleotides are TGTGCCAGCAGCCCGGCAGGGCCCCTTGGCTACACCTTC.

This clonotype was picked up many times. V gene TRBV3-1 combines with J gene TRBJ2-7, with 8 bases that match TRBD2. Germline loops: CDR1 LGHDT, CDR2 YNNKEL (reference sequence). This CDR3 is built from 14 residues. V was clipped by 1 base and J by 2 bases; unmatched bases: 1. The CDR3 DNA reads TGTGCCAGCAGCCAAGTCGGGAGGGCCTACGAGCAGTACTTC. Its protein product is CASSQVGRAYEQYF.

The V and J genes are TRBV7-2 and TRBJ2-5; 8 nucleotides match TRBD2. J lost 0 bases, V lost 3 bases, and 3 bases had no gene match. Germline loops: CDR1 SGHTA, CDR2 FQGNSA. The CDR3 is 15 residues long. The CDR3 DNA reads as TGTGCCAGCAGCTTCCAGCGGGGGTACCAAGAGACCCAGTACTTC. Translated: CASSFQRGYQETQYF.

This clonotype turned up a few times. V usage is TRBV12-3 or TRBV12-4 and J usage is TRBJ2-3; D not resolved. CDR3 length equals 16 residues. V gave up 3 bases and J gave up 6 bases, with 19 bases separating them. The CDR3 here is CASSFSARITLDTQYF. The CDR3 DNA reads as TGTGCCAGCAGTTTCTCGGCTAGGATTACACTGGATACGCAGTATTTT.

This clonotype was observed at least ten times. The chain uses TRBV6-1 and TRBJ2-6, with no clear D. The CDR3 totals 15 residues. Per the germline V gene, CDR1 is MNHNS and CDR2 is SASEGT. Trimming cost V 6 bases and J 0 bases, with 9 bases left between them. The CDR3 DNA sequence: TGTGCCAGCAGACCTTCTAACTCTGGGGCCAACGTCCTGACTTTC. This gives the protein CASRPSNSGANVLTF.

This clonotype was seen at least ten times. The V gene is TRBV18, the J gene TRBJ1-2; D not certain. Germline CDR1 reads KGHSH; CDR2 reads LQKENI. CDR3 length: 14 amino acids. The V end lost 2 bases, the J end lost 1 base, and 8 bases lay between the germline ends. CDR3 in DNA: TGTGCCAGCTCACCAGGCACAGATAACTATGGCTACACCTTC. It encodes CASSPGTDNYGYTF.

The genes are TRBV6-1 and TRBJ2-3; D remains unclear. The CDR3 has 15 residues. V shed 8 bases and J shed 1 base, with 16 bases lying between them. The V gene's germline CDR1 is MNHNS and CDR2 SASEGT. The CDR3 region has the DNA TGTGCCAGCGGCTCCGGGTCCACGGGCACAGATACGCAGTATTTT. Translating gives CASGSGSTGTDTQYF.

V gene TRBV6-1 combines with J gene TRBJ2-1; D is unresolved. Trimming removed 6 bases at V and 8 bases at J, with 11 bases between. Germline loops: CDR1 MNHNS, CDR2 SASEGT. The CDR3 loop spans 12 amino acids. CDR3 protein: CASRVQSDEQFF. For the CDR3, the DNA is TGTGCCAGCAGGGTACAGTCAGATGAGCAGTTCTTC.

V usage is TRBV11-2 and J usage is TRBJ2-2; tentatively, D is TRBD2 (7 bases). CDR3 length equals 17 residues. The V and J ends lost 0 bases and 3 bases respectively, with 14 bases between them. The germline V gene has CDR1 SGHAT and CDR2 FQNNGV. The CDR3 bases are TGTGCCAGCAGCTTAGATTCGGCGGGGGCGGACACCGGGGAGCTGTTTTTT. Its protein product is CASSLDSAGADTGELFF.